Listed below are T cell receptor beta chains from one sample, sequenced in a study of blood T cell repertoires in COVID-19. Libraries were prepared by immunoSEQ multiplex PCR; TCRdb keeps only in-frame clonotypes and omits some of them. The repertoire holds roughly 70,000 clones, roughly 87% seen once, with more than 0.4% in the top ten. Sequences were obtained from peripheral blood. The receptor source for this set is a man aged 50-59 years with COVID-19, enrolled during active disease. CDR3s include the opening cysteine and the closing phenylalanine or tryptophan. A D gene is named only where the DNA matches it firmly. Not every row has a clone size; where given, it reads once, few, many or a size class.

D gene	clone size	J gene	CDR3 length	V gene	CDR3 protein	CDR3 DNA
TRBD2	.	TRBJ2-3	16	TRBV10-3	CAISPGGYTSTDTQYF	TGTGCCATCAGCCCGGGGGGTTACACTAGCACAGATACGCAGTATTTT
.	.	TRBJ2-5	14	TRBV30	CAWSVGAGQETQYF	TGTGCCTGGAGTGTAGGGGCAGGTCAAGAGACCCAGTACTTC
TRBD2	.	TRBJ2-5	19	TRBV20-1	CSASEVASGRANSFGTQYF	TGCAGTGCTAGTGAAGTGGCTAGCGGGAGGGCCAATAGTTTTGGCACCCAGTACTTC
.	.	TRBJ1-3	15	TRBV6-5	CASSYSRDGGNTIYF	TGTGCCAGCAGTTACTCCAGGGATGGTGGAAACACCATATATTTT
TRBD1	.	TRBJ2-6	21	TRBV18	CASSPRNPGTGAGSGANVLTF	TGTGCCAGCTCACCGAGAAACCCCGGGACAGGGGCTGGCTCTGGGGCCAACGTCCTGACTTTC
TRBD1	medium-sized	TRBJ1-1	14	TRBV7-9	CASSFGQGRTEAFF	TGTGCCAGCAGCTTCGGACAGGGGCGTACTGAAGCTTTCTTT
.	.	TRBJ1-2	16	TRBV5-4	CASSLVQSLDGYGYTF	TGTGCCAGCAGCTTGGTGCAGAGCCTAGATGGCTATGGCTACACCTTC
.	.	TRBJ2-3	14	TRBV14	CASSQDGTPDTQYF	TGTGCCAGCAGCCAAGATGGGACACCAGATACGCAGTATTTT
.	.	TRBJ1-1	14	TRBV19	CASNRGEGDTEAFF	TGTGCCAGTAACCGGGGGGAGGGAGACACTGAAGCTTTCTTT
.	.	TRBJ1-6	16	TRBV3-1/TRBV3-2	CASSQASRQGNSPLHF	TGTGCCAGCAGCCAAGCAAGTAGGCAGGGAAATTCACCCCTCCACTTT
.	.	TRBJ1-2	15	TRBV5-6	CASYPFGGTDYGYTF	TGTGCCAGCTACCCTTTCGGGGGAACGGACTATGGCTACACCTTC
.	.	TRBJ1-1	14	TRBV19	CASSTPGLNTEAFF	TGTGCCAGTAGTACGCCGGGTCTGAACACTGAAGCTTTCTTT
TRBD2	.	TRBJ2-1	15	TRBV6-5	CASSITSGSYNEQFF	TGTGCCAGCAGCATTACTAGCGGGTCCTACAATGAGCAGTTCTTC
.	.	TRBJ1-1	13	TRBV29-1	CSVGGVANTEAFF	TGCAGCGTTGGCGGAGTGGCGAACACTGAAGCTTTCTTT
.	.	TRBJ1-2	15	TRBV21-1	CASSRQPGHLYGYTF	TGTGCCAGCAGCCGACAACCGGGACACCTCTATGGCTACACCTTC
TRBD1	.	TRBJ1-5	16	TRBV19	CASSTWTGAGNQPQHF	TGTGCCAGTAGTACCTGGACAGGGGCTGGCAATCAGCCCCAGCATTTT
.	.	TRBJ2-1	15	TRBV29-1	CSVEGGPSSYNEQFF	TGCAGCGTTGAAGGAGGGCCTAGCTCCTACAATGAGCAGTTCTTC
TRBD2	.	TRBJ2-1	17	TRBV4-1	CASSQTLLAGVVNEQFF	TGCGCCAGCAGCCAAACCCTACTAGCGGGAGTTGTCAATGAGCAGTTCTTC